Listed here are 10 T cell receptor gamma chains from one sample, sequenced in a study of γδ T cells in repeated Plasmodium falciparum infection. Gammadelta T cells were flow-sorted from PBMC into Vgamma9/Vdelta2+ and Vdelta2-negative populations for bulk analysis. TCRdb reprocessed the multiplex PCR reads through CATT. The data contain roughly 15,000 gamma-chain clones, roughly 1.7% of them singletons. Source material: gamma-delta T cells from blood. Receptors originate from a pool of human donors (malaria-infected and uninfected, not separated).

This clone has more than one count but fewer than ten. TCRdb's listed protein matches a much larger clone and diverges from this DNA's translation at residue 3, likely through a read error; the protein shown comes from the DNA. This CDR3 reads CAAWDGRQKLF. The CDR3 DNA sequence: TGTGCCGCCTGGGATGGGCGTCAGAAACTCTTT. The rearrangement uses TRGV4 and TRGJ1 or TRGJ2. TCRdb does not report a J gene; here it was assigned by matching the DNA to germline references. CDR3 length: 11 residues. Germline V lookup: CDR1 EGSTGY, CDR2 YDSYTSSV.

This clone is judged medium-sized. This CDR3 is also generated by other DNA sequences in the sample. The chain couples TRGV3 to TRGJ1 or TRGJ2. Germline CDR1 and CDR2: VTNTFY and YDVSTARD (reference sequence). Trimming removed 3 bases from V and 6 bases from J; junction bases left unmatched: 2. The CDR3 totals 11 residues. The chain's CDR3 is CATWDFYKKLF. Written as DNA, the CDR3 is TGTGCCACCTGGGACTTTTATAAGAAACTCTTT.

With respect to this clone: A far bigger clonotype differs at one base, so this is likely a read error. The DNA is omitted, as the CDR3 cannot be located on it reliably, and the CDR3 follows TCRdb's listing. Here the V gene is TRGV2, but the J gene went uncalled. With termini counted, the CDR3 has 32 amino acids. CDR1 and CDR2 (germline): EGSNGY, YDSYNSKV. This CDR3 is CATWDGPIGIRNSLAVEQHWLSQVSIGRIQHF.

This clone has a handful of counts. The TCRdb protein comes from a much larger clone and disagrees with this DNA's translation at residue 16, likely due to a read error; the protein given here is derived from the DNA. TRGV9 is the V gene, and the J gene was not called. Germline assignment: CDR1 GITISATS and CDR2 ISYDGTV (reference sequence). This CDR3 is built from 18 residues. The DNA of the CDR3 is TGTGCCTTGTGGGACCTACCTGGGGGGGAGTTGGGCAAAAAAATCGAGGTATTT. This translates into CALWDLPGGELGKKIEVF.

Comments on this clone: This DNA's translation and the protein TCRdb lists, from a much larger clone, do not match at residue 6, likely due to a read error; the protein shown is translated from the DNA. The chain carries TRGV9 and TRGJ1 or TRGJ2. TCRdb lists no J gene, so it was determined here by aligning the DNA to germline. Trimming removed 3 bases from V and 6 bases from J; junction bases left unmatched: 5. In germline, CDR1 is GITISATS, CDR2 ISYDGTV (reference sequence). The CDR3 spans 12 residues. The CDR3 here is CALWEIPYKKLF. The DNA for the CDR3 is TGTGCCTTGTGGGAGATCCCTTATAAGAAACTCTTT.

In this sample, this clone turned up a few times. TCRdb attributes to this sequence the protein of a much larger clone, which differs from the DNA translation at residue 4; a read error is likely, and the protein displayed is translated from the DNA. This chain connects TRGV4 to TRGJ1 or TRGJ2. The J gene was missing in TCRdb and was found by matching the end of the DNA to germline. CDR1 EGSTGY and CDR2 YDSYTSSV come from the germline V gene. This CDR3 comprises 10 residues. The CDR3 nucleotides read TGTGCCACCCGGGATGGGAAGAAACTCTTT. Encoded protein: CATRDGKKLF.

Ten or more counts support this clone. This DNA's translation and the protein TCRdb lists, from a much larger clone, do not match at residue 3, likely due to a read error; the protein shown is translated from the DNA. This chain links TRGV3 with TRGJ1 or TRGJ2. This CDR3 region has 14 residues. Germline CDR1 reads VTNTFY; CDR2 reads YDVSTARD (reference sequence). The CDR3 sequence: CAAWDRAFYYKKLF. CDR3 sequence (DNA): TGTGCCGCCTGGGACAGGGCTTTCTATTATAAGAAACTCTTT.

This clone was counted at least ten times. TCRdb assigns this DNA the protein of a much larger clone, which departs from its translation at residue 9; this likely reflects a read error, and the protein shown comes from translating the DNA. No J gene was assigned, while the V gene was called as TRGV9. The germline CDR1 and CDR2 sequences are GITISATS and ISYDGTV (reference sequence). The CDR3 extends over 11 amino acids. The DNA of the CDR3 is TGTGCCTTGTGGAAGGGTTATAAGAGACTCTTT. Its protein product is CALWKGYKRLF.

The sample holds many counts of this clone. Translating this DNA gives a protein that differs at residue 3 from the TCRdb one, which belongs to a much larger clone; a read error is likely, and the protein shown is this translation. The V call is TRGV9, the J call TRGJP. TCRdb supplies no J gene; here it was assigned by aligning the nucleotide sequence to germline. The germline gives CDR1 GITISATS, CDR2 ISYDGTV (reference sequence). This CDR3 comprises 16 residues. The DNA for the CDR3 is TGTGCCTCGTGGGACCGCCAAGAGTTGGGCAAAAAAATCAAGGTATTT. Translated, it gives CASWDRQELGKKIKVF.

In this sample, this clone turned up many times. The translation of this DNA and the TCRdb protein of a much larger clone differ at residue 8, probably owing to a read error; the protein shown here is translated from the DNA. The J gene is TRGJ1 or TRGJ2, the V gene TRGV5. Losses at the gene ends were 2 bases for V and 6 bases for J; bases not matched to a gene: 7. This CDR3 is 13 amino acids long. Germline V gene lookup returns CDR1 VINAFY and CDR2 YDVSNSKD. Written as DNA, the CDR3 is TGTGCCACCTGGGACACGTTTTGTTATAAGAAACTCTTT. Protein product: CATWDTFCYKKLF.